The sample holds one count of the clone carrying this T cell receptor (beta chain). As yet, its antigen is unknown. The PCR ran on 60 Vbeta and 13 Jbeta primers. Assay used: immunoSEQ multiplex PCR; TCRdb lists only in-frame clones, some missing. This table holds roughly 170,000 clones, roughly four fifths found once. The sample is drawn from a study of cytomegalovirus exposure and HLA in healthy donors. Study-level background: An early release of data contained about 85 million unique TCRs, which came from HLA-typed donors. Study-wide findings and caveats: Certain sequence variants were highly shared and formed a cluster, and this cluster was likely a sequencing artifact.

The sample was PBMCs. The source of this sequence is a female donor in good health and CMV-seronegative.

CDR3 loop: CASSPGTGTNSPLHF. CDR3 bases: TGTGCCAGCAGCCCCGGAACAGGGACGAATTCACCCCTCCACTTT. The chain carries TRBV4-2 and TRBJ1-6; D may be TRBD1 (6 bases). Germline V gene data show CDR1 as LGHNA and CDR2 as YNFKEQ. The CDR3 consists of 15 residues. Trimming removed 4 bases from V and 7 bases from J, with 14 bases in between.